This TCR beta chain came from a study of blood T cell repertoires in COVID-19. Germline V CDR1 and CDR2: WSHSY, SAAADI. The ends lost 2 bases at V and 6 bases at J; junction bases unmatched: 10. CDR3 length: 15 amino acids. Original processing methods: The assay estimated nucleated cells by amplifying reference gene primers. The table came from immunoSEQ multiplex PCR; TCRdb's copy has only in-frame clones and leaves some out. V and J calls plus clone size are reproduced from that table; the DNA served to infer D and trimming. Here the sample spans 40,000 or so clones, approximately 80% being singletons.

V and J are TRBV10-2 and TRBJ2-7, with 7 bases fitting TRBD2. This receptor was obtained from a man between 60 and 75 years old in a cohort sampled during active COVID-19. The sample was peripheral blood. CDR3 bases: TGCGCCAGCAGTGAGCGGGGGGACGTATGGGGCGAGCAGTACTTC. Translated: CASSERGDVWGEQYF.